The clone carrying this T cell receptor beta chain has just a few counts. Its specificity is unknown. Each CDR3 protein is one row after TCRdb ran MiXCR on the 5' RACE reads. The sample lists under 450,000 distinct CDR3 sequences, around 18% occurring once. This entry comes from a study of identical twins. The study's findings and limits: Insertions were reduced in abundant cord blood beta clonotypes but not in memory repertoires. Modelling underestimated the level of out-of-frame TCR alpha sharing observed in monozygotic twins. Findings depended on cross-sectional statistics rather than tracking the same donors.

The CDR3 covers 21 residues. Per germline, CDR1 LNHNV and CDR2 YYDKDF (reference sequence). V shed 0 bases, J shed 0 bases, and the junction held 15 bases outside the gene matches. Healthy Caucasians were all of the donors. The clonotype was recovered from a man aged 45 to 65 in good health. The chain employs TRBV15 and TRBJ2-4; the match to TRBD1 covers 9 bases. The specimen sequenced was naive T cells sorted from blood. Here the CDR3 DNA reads TGTGCCACCAGCAGAGATCTGATGACAGGGGGGTCTCTAGTAGCCAAAAACATTCAGTACTTC. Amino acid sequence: CATSRDLMTGGSLVAKNIQYF.